Shown below are 28 T cell receptor beta chains from a single sample sequenced in a study of cytomegalovirus exposure and HLA in healthy donors. Only in-frame clones appear in the TCRdb table, and some are missing; sequencing was by immunoSEQ multiplex PCR. The table lists roughly 150,000 clones, about 96% of them singletons. The specimen was PBMCs. The origin of the receptors is a young woman in good health and CMV-seronegative.

V is TRBV5-4 and J is TRBJ2-1; 11 nucleotides agree with TRBD1. This CDR3 has 14 residues. Germline V gene lookup returns CDR1 SGHNT and CDR2 YYREEE (reference sequence). V was clipped by 4 bases and J by 6 bases; unmatched bases: 3. For the CDR3, the DNA is TGTGCCAGCAGCGGGGACAGGGGGTTCAATGAGCAGTTCTTC. Translated, it gives CASSGDRGFNEQFF.

The V call is TRBV19, the J call TRBJ1-2; unclear D gene. V gave up 10 bases and J gave up 5 bases, with 17 bases separating them. The CDR3 length is 13 residues. Per germline, CDR1 LNHDA and CDR2 SQIVND (reference sequence). CDR3 sequence reads: CATSPAGDYGYTF. CDR3 bases: TGTGCCACCTCCCCGGCAGGCGATTATGGCTACACCTTC.

The chain employs TRBV10-3 and TRBJ2-5, with D perhaps TRBD1 (6 bases). The CDR3 totals 15 residues. Germline V lookup: CDR1 ENHRY, CDR2 SYGVKD. V was pared by 6 bases and J by 4 bases, with 18 bases between. CDR3 loop: CAISPTGFTVETQYF. The DNA for the CDR3 is TGTGCCATCAGCCCGACAGGCTTTACGGTAGAGACCCAGTACTTC.

This clone was detected once. The rearrangement links TRBV9 to TRBJ2-3, with 9 bases lining up with TRBD2. The V segment lost 4 bases and the J segment 2 bases; nucleotides outside the gene matches: 5. Germline CDR1 reads SGDLS; CDR2 reads YYNGEE. This CDR3 has 15 residues. The chain's CDR3 is CASSRSGGNTDTQYF. CDR3 DNA: TGTGCCAGCAGCCGTAGCGGGGGTAACACAGATACGCAGTATTTT.

The chain employs TRBV6-6 and TRBJ2-5; 7 bases align to TRBD1. V was pared by 5 bases and J by 1 base, with 4 bases of the junction left unmatched. The CDR3 covers 14 residues. Per the germline V gene, CDR1 is MNHNY and CDR2 is SVGAGI (reference sequence). CDR3 nucleotides: TGTGCCAGCAGTGGGGGACAGCTCCAAGAGACCCAGTACTTC. Protein product: CASSGGQLQETQYF.

V usage is TRBV4-3 and J usage is TRBJ1-2; TRBD1 aligns across 8 bases. CDR1 is LGHNA and CDR2 is YSLEER in the germline V gene. Unmatched junction bases numbered 3, after V lost 2 bases and J lost 4 bases. The CDR3 is 14 amino acids. CDR3 sequence reads: CASSQPDRGYGYTF. The DNA for the CDR3 is TGCGCCAGCAGCCAACCAGACAGGGGCTATGGCTACACCTTC.

The CDR3 is CSVNRDWPYEQFF. Written as DNA, the CDR3 is TGCAGCGTGAACCGGGACTGGCCCTATGAGCAGTTCTTC. This rearrangement joins TRBV29-1 to TRBJ2-1; perhaps TRBD2 as D (6 bases). This CDR3 comprises 13 residues. The germline V and J ends were trimmed by 6 bases and 8 bases, with 17 bases remaining between them. CDR1 and CDR2 (germline): SQVTM, ANQGSEA.

V gene TRBV5-6 combines with J gene TRBJ2-7; D not certain. Germline values: CDR1 SGHDT, CDR2 YYEEEE. With 6 bases removed from V and 3 bases from J, the gap between germline ends came to 16 bases. This CDR3 spans 14 amino acids. CDR3 residues: CASTPSGLVYEQYF. Here the CDR3 DNA reads TGTGCCAGCACCCCAAGTGGGCTCGTCTACGAGCAGTACTTC. Complete variable domain (other parts from reference TRBV5-6 and TRBJ2-7): DAGVTQSPTHLIKTRGQQVTLRCSPKSGHDTVSWYQQALGQGPQFIFQYYEEEERQRGNFPDRFSGHQFPNYSSELNVNALLLGDSALYLCASTPSGLVYEQYFGPGTRLTVT.

This chain uses TRBV7-9 with TRBJ2-7; D might be TRBD2 (5 bases). The CDR3 is 14 amino acids. The V end lost 5 bases, the J end lost 5 bases, and 16 bases lay between the germline ends. In germline, CDR1 is SEHNR, CDR2 FQNEAQ (reference sequence). CDR3 residues: CASSRTPIENEQYF. The DNA for the CDR3 is TGTGCCAGCAGCCGGACTCCTATTGAGAACGAGCAGTACTTC.

The rearrangement uses TRBV19 and TRBJ2-1, with TRBD1 matching over 8 bases. The CDR3 covers 16 residues. Germline CDR1 is LNHDA and CDR2 is SQIVND (reference sequence). V shed 3 bases, J shed 3 bases, and the junction held 7 bases outside the gene matches. The CDR3 region has the DNA TGTGCCAGTAGTATTATGGGACAGGTTGACTACAATGAGCAGTTCTTC. Translated: CASSIMGQVDYNEQFF. The full variable domain, with the rest looked up from reference TRBV19 and TRBJ2-1, is DGGITQSPKYLFRKEGQNVTLSCEQNLNHDAMYWYRQDPGQGLRLIYYSQIVNDFQKGDIAEGYSVSREKKESFPLTVTSAQKNPTAFYLCASSIMGQVDYNEQFFGPGTRLTVL.

The J gene is TRBJ1-1, the V gene TRBV9, with 8 bases fitting TRBD1. The germline CDR1 and CDR2 sequences are SGDLS and YYNGEE. The CDR3 sequence is 14 residues long. J gave up 6 bases and V 8 bases, and 12 bases lay outside the gene matches. The DNA of the CDR3 is TGTGCCAGTGCCTCGGGACAGGCGGGCCCTGAAGCTTTCTTT. Protein: CASASGQAGPEAFF.

This chain links TRBV4-3 with TRBJ2-3; possible D gene TRBD2, 6 bases. This CDR3 comprises 14 residues. V gave up 6 bases and J gave up 3 bases, with 13 bases separating them. The V gene's germline CDR1 is LGHNA and CDR2 YSLEER. The CDR3 nucleotides read TGCGCCAGCAGTCGGGCGGCGGGGACAGATACGCAGTATTTT. Its translation: CASSRAAGTDTQYF.

This chain uses TRBV4-2 with TRBJ2-5, with D possibly TRBD1 on 5 matching bases. Trimming cost V 4 bases and J 2 bases, with 8 bases left between them. The CDR3 length is 13 residues. Germline V gene sequence: CDR1 LGHNA, CDR2 YNFKEQ. The CDR3 loop is CASSRGQQETQYF. The DNA for the CDR3 is TGTGCCAGCAGCCGGGGCCAACAAGAGACCCAGTACTTC.

This sequence joins TRBV11-2 and TRBJ2-1; 8 positions agree with TRBD2. J gave up 3 bases and V 3 bases, and 7 bases lay outside the gene matches. CDR1 SGHAT and CDR2 FQNNGV come from the germline V gene. This CDR3 comprises 16 residues. This chain's CDR3 is CASSLGGLAYYNEQFF. CDR3 nucleotides: TGTGCCAGCAGCTTGGGTGGACTAGCCTACTACAATGAGCAGTTCTTC.

This clone appeared once. The V and J genes are TRBV27 and TRBJ2-7; the D gene is possibly TRBD2 (6 bases). The CDR3 consists of 15 residues. CDR1 is MNHEY, CDR2 SMNVEV, per germline (reference sequence). V lost 2 bases and J 6 bases, leaving 17 bases between the germline ends. The CDR3 DNA follows: TGTGCCAGCAGTTTAGAAGGCAAGGGAGGACGCGAGCAGTACTTC. Translated: CASSLEGKGGREQYF.

The J gene is TRBJ2-5, the V gene TRBV7-2, with TRBD2 as a possible D gene (6 bases). Germline CDR1 is SGHTA and CDR2 is FQGNSA. Trimming left V 1 base short and J 6 bases short, with 12 bases between. This CDR3 region has 14 residues. The CDR3 bases are TGTGCCAGCAGCTTAGTGGAGGGTGGGAAGACCCAGTACTTC. Protein sequence: CASSLVEGGKTQYF.

V is TRBV7-2 and J is TRBJ2-3, with 8 nucleotides matching TRBD2. V lost 4 bases, J lost 8 bases, and 8 bases stayed unmatched. CDR3 size: 14 residues. Germline CDR1 is SGHTA and CDR2 is FQGNSA. As DNA, the CDR3 is TGTGCCAGCAGCTCCACGGGGGGGGTGGCTACGCAGTATTTT. It codes for CASSSTGGVATQYF.

V usage is TRBV19 and J usage is TRBJ1-1; D may be TRBD1 (5 bases). The CDR3 extends over 14 amino acids. Germline CDR1 and CDR2: LNHDA and SQIVND (reference sequence). Trimming cost V 3 bases and J 1 base, with 9 bases left between them. CDR3 loop: CASSIHRTNTEAFF. The CDR3 DNA reads TGTGCCAGTAGTATCCACAGGACGAACACTGAAGCTTTCTTT.

The sample holds one count of this clone. The V call is TRBV6-5, the J call TRBJ2-1; TRBD2 matches 10 bases. With V trimmed by 10 bases and J by 4 bases, 4 bases remained unmatched. CDR3 length equals 13 residues. CDR1 is MNHEY and CDR2 is SVGAGI in the germline V gene. The CDR3 spells CATLAGGYNEQFF. The DNA for the CDR3 is TGTGCCACATTAGCGGGGGGATACAATGAGCAGTTCTTC.

This chain uses TRBV2 with TRBJ1-1; D remains ambiguous. The CDR3 is made up of 14 amino acids. V was cut by 4 bases and J by 0 bases, with 9 bases left in between. The germline CDR1 and CDR2 sequences are SNHLY and FYNNEI. The CDR3 sequence: CASSAEAVNTEAFF. For the CDR3, the DNA is TGTGCCAGCAGTGCGGAGGCGGTGAACACTGAAGCTTTCTTT. The full variable domain, rest sourced from reference TRBV2 and TRBJ1-1, is EPEVTQTPSHQVTQMGQEVILRCVPISNHLYFYWYRQILGQKVEFLVSFYNNEISEKSEIFDDQFSVERPDGSNFTLKIRSTKLEDSAMYFCASSAEAVNTEAFFGQGTRLTVV.

The V gene is TRBV4-2, the J gene TRBJ2-3, with 8 bases fitting TRBD2. This CDR3 spans 16 amino acids. The V and J ends lost 1 base and 4 bases, in that order; junction bases with no gene match: 7. From germline, CDR1 is LGHNA and CDR2 YNFKEQ. CDR3 amino acids: CASSQVRGGGADTQYF. DNA of the CDR3: TGTGCCAGCAGCCAAGTCCGGGGGGGCGGAGCAGATACGCAGTATTTT.

This clone was found once. The V call is TRBV5-4, the J call TRBJ2-2; the match to TRBD2 covers 8 bases. The CDR3 has 15 amino acids. Germline assignment: CDR1 SGHNT and CDR2 YYREEE (reference sequence). The J segment lost 1 base and the V segment lost 2 bases, leaving 1 base of the junction unmatched. CDR3 nucleotide sequence: TGTGCCAGCAGCTTTCTAGCGGGGAACACCGGGGAGCTGTTTTTT. It translates to CASSFLAGNTGELFF.

V gene TRBV5-6 combines with J gene TRBJ1-3; D is possibly TRBD1 (5 bases). The germline V and J ends were trimmed by 3 bases and 4 bases, with 8 bases remaining between them. This CDR3 region has 13 residues. In germline, CDR1 is SGHDT, CDR2 YYEEEE. CDR3: CASSSGNGNTIYF. The CDR3 DNA sequence: TGTGCCAGCAGCTCAGGGAACGGAAACACCATATATTTT.

The rearrangement joins TRBV9 to TRBJ2-3, with TRBD2 matching 7 bases. V trimming: 9 bases; J trimming: 3 bases; junction bases outside the gene matches: 10. Germline-derived CDR1 and CDR2 are SGDLS and YYNGEE. The CDR3 is made up of 14 amino acids. The CDR3 nucleotides read TGTGCCACGAATTCGGGACTAAGGACAGATACGCAGTATTTT. As protein: CATNSGLRTDTQYF.

The V gene is TRBV19, the J gene TRBJ1-4; 10 nucleotides line up with TRBD1. Germline V gene data show CDR1 as LNHDA and CDR2 as SQIVND (reference sequence). The V and J ends lost 3 bases and 7 bases, in that order; junction bases with no gene match: 5. The CDR3 runs to 15 residues. The CDR3 region has the DNA TGTGCCAGTAGTATGGCCGGGACAGGGGCTGAAAAACTGTTTTTT. As protein: CASSMAGTGAEKLFF.

In nucleotides, the CDR3 is TGTGCCAGCAGCTTACTAGCGGGGAACAATGAGCAGTTCTTC. Translating it yields CASSLLAGNNEQFF. The chain carries TRBV5-6 and TRBJ2-1; 10 bases agree with TRBD2. Germline trimming cut 2 bases from V and 5 bases from J; bases unmatched to any gene: 1. Per germline, CDR1 SGHDT and CDR2 YYEEEE. This CDR3 contains 14 residues.

The chain uses TRBV30 and TRBJ2-7, with TRBD1 matching 8 bases. The trim removed 5 bases at V and 4 bases at J, leaving 4 bases unmatched. This CDR3 is 12 amino acids long. Germline CDR1 and CDR2: GTSNPN and SVGIG (reference sequence). The CDR3 bases are TGTGCCTGGGACAGGGGTGGTTACGAGCAGTACTTC. As protein: CAWDRGGYEQYF. The full variable domain, rest sourced from reference TRBV30 and TRBJ2-7, is SQTIHQWPATLVQPVGSPLSLECTVEGTSNPNLYWYRQAAGRGLQLLFYSVGIGQISSEVPQNLSASRPQDRQFILSSKKLLLSDSGFYLCAWDRGGYEQYFGPGTRLTVT.

The V gene is TRBV7-9, the J gene TRBJ2-1; D gene uncertain. The CDR3 has 12 residues. Germline V gene lookup returns CDR1 SEHNR and CDR2 FQNEAQ (reference sequence). V was cut by 5 bases and J by 7 bases, with 9 bases left in between. CDR3 sequence (DNA): TGTGCCAGCAGCGCGACAACAAATGAGCAGTTCTTC. Translated, it gives CASSATTNEQFF. The variable domain in full, completed from reference TRBV7-9 and TRBJ2-1, reads DTGVSQNPRHKITKRGQNVTFRCDPISEHNRLYWYRQTLGQGPEFLTYFQNEAQLEKSRLLSDRFSAERPKGSFSTLEIQRTEQGDSAMYLCASSATTNEQFFGPGTRLTVL.